This TCR beta chain is from a study of CD8 T cells in ankylosing spondylitis. TCRdb passed the 5' RACE reads through MiXCR, listing each CDR3 protein once. This table has more than 95,000 distinct CDR3 sequences, almost 8.5% appearing once. This clonotype has at least ten counts. The CDR3 has 13 amino acids. Per germline, CDR1 DFQATT and CDR2 SNEGSKA (reference sequence). The ends lost 7 bases at V and 6 bases at J; junction bases unmatched: 9. The genes are TRBV20-1 and TRBJ2-7, with 10 bases matching TRBD2. The receptor comes from a male donor with ankylosing spondylitis or in good health (not recorded which). Sequencing was done on a sample of blood, either unsorted or a sorted T cell fraction (not recorded which). DNA of the CDR3: TGCAGTGGGCTAGCGGGAGTCTGGGGCGAGCAGTACTTC. Amino acid sequence: CSGLAGVWGEQYF.